This T cell receptor (beta chain) stems from a study of cytomegalovirus exposure and HLA in healthy donors. PCR primers comprised 60 Vbeta and 13 Jbeta primers. Profiling relied on immunoSEQ multiplex PCR, and the TCRdb table lists in-frame clones only, not all of them. This table has some 93,000 clones, roughly four fifths appearing once. Sequencing was done on a sample of PBMCs. The source of this sequence is a man aged 50 or older in good health and CMV-seronegative.

The DNA of the CDR3 is TGCGCCAGCATCCGGGGGGGCCGCACTGAAGCTTTCTTT. Protein product: CASIRGGRTEAFF. The rearrangement joins TRBV10-2 to TRBJ1-1; D is perhaps TRBD1 (6 bases). Germline values: CDR1 WSHSY, CDR2 SAAADI. The CDR3 is 13 residues long. V lost 7 bases and J lost 4, with 13 bases in between.